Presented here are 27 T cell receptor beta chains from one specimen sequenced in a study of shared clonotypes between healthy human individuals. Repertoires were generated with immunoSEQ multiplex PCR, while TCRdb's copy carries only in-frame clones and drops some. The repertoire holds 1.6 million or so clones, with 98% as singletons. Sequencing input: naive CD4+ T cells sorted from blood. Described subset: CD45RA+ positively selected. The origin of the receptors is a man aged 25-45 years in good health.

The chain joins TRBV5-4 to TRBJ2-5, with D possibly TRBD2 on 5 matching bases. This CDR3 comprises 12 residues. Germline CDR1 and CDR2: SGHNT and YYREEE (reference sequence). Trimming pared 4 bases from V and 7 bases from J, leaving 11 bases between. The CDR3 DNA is TGTGCCAGCAGCGCGGCTCGGGGGACCCAGTACTTC. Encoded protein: CASSAARGTQYF.

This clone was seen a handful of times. The CDR3 bases are TGTGCCAGCAGTTTATCAGATACGCAGTATTTT. This encodes CASSLSDTQYF. This sequence joins TRBV28 and TRBJ2-3; no definite D call. With 1 base removed from V and 4 bases from J, the gap between germline ends came to 0 bases. Germline-derived CDR1 and CDR2 are MDHEN and SYDVKM. This CDR3 is built from 11 residues.

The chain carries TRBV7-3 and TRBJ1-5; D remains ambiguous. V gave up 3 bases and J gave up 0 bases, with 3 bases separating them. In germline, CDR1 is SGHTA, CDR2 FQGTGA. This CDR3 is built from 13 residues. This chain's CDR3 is CASSFRSNQPQHF. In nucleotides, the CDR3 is TGTGCCAGCAGCTTTCGTAGCAATCAGCCCCAGCATTTT.

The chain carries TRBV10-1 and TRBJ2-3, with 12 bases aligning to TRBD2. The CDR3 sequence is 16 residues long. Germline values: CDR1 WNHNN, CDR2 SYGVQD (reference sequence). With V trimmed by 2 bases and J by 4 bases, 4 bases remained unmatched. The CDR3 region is CASSEGTSGFADTQYF. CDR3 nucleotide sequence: TGCGCCAGCAGTGAGGGGACTAGCGGGTTTGCAGATACGCAGTATTTT.

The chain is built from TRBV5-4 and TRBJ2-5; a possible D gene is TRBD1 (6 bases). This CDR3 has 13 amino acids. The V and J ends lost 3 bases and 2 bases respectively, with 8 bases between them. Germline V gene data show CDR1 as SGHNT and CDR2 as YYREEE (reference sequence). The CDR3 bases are TGTGCCAGCAGCTCGGGACATCAAGAGACCCAGTACTTC. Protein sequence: CASSSGHQETQYF.

The CDR3 DNA sequence: TGTGCCAGCAGTGGGATGTCAGGGGTCGAGCAGTACTTC. This gives the protein CASSGMSGVEQYF. The gene calls are TRBV2 and TRBJ2-7, with D perhaps matching TRBD1 (6 bases). Germline CDR1 is SNHLY and CDR2 is FYNNEI. Deletions cut 4 bases from V and 6 bases from J, with 13 bases between. The CDR3 is 13 amino acids.

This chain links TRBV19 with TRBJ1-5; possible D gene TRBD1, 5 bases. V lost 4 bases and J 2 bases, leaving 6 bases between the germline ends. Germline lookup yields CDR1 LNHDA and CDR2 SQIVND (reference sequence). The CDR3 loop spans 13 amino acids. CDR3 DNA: TGTGCCAGTAGTAGGGGACGCAATCAGCCCCAGCATTTT. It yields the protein CASSRGRNQPQHF.

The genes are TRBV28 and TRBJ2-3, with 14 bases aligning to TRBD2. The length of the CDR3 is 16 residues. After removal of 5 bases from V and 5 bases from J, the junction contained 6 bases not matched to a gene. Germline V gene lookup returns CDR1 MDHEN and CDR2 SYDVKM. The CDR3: CASSTTSGRGGDTQYF. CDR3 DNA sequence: TGTGCCAGCAGTACGACTAGCGGGAGGGGTGGAGATACGCAGTATTTT.

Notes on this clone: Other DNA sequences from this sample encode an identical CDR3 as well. The CDR3 region is CASSLGNTGELFF. CDR3 sequence (DNA): TGTGCCAGCAGCTTAGGAAACACCGGGGAGCTGTTTTTT. The chain links TRBV7-6 to TRBJ2-2; D gene uncertain. Per the germline V gene, CDR1 is SGHVS and CDR2 is FNYEAQ. There are 13 residues in the CDR3. Trimming removed 1 base from V and 2 bases from J, with 2 bases in between.

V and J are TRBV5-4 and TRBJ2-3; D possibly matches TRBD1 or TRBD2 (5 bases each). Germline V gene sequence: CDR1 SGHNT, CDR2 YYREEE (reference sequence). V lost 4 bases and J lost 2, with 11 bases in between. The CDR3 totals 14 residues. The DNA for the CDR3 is TGTGCCAGCAGCACCGGGGACCCCACAGATACGCAGTATTTT. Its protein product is CASSTGDPTDTQYF.

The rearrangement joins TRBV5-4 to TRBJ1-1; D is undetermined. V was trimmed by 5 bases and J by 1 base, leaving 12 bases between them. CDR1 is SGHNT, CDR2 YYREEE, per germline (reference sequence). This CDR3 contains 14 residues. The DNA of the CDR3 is TGTGCCAGCAGTACAATTACGAGGAACACTGAAGCTTTCTTT. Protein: CASSTITRNTEAFF.

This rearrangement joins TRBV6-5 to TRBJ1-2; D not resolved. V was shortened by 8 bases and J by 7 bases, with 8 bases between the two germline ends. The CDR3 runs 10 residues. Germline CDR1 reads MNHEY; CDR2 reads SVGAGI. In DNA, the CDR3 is TGTGCCAGCCGGGGTTCTGGCTACACCTTC. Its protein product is CASRGSGYTF.

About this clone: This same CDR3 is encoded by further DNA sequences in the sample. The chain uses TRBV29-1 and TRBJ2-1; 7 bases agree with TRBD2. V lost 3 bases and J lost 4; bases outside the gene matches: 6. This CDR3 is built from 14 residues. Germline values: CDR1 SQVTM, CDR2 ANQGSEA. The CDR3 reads CSVEALAAYNEQFF. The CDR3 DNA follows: TGCAGCGTTGAGGCGCTAGCGGCATACAATGAGCAGTTCTTC.

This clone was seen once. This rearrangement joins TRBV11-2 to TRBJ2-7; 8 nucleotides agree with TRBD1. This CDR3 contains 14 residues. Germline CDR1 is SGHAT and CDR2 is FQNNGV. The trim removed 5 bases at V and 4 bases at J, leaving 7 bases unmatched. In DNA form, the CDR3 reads TGTGCCAGCAGCCAGGACAGGGCTCGGTACGAGCAGTACTTC. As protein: CASSQDRARYEQYF.

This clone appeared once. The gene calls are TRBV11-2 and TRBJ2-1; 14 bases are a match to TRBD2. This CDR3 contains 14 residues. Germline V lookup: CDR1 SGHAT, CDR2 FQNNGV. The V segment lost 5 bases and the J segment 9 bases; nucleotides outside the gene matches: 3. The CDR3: CASSMTSGRGEQFF. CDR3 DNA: TGTGCCAGCAGCATGACTAGCGGGAGGGGTGAGCAGTTCTTC.

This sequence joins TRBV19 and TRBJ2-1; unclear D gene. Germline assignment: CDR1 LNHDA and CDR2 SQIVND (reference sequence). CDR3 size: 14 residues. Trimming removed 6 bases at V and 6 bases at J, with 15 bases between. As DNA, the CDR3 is TGTGCCAGTAGCGGGCCGTCCGGGTTCAATGAGCAGTTCTTC. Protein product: CASSGPSGFNEQFF.

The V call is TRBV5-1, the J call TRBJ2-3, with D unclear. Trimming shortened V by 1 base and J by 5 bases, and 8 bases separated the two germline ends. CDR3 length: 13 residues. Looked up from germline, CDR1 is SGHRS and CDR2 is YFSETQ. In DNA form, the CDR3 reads TGCGCCAGCAGCTTGTTACTGGAAGATACGCAGTATTTT. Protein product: CASSLLLEDTQYF.

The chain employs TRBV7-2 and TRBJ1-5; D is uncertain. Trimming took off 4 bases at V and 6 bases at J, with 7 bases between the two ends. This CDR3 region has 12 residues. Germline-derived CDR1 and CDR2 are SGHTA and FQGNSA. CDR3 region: CASSSAGQPQHF. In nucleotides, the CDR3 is TGTGCCAGCAGCTCCGCGGGTCAGCCCCAGCATTTT.

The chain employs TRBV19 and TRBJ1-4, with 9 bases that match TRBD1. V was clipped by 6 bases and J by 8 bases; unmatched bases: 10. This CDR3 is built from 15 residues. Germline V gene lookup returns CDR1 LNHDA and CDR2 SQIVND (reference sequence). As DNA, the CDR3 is TGTGCCAGTAGGGGAAACGGGGACAGGGAAGAAAAACTGTTTTTT. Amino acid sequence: CASRGNGDREEKLFF.

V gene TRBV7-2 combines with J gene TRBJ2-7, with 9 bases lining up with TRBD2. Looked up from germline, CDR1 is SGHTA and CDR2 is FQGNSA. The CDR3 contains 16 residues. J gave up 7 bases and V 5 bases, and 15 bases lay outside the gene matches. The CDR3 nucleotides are TGTGCCAGCAGCGTCTCCGGGACTAGCAGCCAGGGGGAGCAGTACTTC. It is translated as CASSVSGTSSQGEQYF.

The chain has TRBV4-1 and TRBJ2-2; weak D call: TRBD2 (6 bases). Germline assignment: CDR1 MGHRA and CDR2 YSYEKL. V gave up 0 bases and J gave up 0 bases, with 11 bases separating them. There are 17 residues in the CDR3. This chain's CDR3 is CASSQDTGRANTGELFF. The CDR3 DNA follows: TGCGCCAGCAGCCAAGATACCGGGAGAGCGAACACCGGGGAGCTGTTTTTT.

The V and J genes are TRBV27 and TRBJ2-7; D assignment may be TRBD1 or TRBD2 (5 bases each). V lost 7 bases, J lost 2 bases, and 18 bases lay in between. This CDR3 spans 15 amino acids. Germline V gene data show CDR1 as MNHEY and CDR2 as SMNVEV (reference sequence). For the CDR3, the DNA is TGTGCCAGCACGAAGTCCGGGACGGTAACCTACGAGCAGTACTTC. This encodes CASTKSGTVTYEQYF.

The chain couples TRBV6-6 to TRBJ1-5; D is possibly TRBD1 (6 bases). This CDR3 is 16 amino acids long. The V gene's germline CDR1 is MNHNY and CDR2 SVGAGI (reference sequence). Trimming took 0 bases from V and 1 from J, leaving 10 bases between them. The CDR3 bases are TGTGCCAGCAGTTACTCCCAGGGGCGGAGCAATCAGCCCCAGCATTTT. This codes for CASSYSQGRSNQPQHF.

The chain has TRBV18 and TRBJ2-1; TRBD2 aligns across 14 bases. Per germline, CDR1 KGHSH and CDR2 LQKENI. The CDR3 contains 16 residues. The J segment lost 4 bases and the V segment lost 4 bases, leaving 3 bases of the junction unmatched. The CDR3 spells CASSLGTSGGYNEQFF. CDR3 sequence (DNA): TGTGCCAGCTCACTCGGGACTAGCGGGGGATACAATGAGCAGTTCTTC.

CDR3 sequence: CASSYSRTVWIHEQYF. CDR3 DNA: TGTGCCAGCAGTTACTCAAGGACGGTTTGGATTCACGAGCAGTACTTC. The rearrangement links TRBV6-5 to TRBJ2-7; no definite D call. The CDR3 runs to 16 residues. V was trimmed by 0 bases and J by 5 bases, leaving 17 bases between them. CDR1 and CDR2 (germline): MNHEY, SVGAGI.

In DNA form, the CDR3 reads TGTGCCAGCAGTTCGGACGCCGGCTACACCTTC. Its translation is CASSSDAGYTF. The genes are TRBV28 and TRBJ1-2; D is unresolved. The germline V gene has CDR1 MDHEN and CDR2 SYDVKM. Between the trimmed V and J ends, which lost 4 bases and 8 bases, there was a span of 8 bases. The CDR3 length is 11 residues.

This CDR3 is CASSLGTSGIGTDTQYF. The CDR3 nucleotides are TGCGCCAGCAGCTTGGGAACTAGCGGGATTGGGACAGATACGCAGTATTTT. V is TRBV5-1 and J is TRBJ2-3, with 10 bases fitting TRBD2. This CDR3 spans 17 amino acids. The junction had 7 bases not matched to a gene; V was cut back by 0 bases and J by 3 bases. Germline CDR1 SGHRS, CDR2 YFSETQ.